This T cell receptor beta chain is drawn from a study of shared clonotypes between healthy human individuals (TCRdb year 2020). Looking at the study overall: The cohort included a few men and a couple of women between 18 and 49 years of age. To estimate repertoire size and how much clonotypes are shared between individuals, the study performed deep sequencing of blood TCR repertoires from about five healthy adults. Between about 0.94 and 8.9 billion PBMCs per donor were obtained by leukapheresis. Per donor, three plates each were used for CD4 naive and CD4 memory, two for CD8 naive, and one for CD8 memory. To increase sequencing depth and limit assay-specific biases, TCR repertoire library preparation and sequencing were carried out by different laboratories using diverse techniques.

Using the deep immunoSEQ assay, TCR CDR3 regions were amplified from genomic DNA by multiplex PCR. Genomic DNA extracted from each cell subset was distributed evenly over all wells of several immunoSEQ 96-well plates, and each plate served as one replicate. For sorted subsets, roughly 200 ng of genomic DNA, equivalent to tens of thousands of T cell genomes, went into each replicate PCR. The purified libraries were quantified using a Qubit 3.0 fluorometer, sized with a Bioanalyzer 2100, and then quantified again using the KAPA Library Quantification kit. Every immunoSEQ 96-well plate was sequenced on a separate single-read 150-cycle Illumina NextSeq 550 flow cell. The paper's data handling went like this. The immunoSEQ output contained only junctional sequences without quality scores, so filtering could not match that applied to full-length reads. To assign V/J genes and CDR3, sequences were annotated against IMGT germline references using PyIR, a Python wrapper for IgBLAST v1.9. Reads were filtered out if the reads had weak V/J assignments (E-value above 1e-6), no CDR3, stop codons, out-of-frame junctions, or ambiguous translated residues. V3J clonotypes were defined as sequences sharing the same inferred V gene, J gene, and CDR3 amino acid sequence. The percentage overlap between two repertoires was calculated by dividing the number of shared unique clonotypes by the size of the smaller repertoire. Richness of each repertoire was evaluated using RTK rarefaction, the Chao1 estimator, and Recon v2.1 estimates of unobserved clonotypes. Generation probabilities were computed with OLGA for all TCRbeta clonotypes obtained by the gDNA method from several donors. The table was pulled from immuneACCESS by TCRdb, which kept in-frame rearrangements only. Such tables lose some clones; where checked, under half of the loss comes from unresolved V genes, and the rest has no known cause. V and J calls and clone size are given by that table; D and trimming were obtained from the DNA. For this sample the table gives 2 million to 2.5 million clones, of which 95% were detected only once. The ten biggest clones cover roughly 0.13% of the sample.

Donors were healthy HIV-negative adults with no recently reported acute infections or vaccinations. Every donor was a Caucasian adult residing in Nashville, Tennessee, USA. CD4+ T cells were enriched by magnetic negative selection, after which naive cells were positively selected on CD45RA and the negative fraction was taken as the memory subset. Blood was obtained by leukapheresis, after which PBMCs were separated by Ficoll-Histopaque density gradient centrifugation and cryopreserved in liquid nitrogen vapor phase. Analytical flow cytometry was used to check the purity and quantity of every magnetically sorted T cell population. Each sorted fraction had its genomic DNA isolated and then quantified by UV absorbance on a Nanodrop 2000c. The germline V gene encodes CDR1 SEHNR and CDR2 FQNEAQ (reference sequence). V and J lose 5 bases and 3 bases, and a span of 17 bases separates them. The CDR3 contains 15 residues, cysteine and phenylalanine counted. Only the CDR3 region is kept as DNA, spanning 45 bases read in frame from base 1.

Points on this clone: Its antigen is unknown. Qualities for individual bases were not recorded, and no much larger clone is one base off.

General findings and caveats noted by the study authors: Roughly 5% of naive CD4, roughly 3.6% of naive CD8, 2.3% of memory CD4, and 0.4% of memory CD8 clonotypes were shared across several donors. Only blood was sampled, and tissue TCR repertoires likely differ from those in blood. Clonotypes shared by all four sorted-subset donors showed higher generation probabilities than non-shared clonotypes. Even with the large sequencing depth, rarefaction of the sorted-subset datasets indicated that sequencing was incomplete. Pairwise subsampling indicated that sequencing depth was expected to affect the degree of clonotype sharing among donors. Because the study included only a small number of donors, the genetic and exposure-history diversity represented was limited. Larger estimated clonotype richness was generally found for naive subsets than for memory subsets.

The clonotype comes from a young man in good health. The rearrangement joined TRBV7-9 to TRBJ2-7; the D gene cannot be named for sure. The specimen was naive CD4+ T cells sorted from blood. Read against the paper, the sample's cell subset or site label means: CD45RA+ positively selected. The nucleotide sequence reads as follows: TGTGCCAGCAGCGCGGTAGGTGAATCCCTCTACGAGCAGTACTTC. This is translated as CASSAVGESLYEQYF.